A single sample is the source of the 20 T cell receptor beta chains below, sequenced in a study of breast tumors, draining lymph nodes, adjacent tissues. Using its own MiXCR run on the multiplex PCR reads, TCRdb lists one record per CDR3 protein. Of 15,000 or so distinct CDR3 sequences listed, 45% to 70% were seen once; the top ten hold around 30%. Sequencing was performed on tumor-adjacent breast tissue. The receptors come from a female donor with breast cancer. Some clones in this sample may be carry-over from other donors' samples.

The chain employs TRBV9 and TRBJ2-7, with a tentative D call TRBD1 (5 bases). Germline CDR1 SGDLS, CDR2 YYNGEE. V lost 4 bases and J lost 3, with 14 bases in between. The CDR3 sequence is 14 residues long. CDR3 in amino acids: CASSLRVRGYEQYF. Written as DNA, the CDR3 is TGTGCCAGCAGCCTAAGGGTAAGGGGCTACGAGCAGTACTTC. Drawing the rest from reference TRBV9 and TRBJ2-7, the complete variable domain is DSGVTQTPKHLITATGQRVTLRCSPRSGDLSVYWYQQSLDQGLQFLIQYYNGEERAKGNILERFSAQQFPDLHSELNLSSLELGDSALYFCASSLRVRGYEQYFGPGTRLTVT.

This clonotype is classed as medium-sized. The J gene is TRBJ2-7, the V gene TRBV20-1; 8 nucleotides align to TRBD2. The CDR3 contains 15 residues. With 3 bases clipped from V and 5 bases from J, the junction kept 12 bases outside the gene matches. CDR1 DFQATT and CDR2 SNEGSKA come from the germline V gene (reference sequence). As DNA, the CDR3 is TGCAGTGCTAGGGGACGGGGGGGCCTTTTCGACGAGCAGTACTTC. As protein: CSARGRGGLFDEQYF.

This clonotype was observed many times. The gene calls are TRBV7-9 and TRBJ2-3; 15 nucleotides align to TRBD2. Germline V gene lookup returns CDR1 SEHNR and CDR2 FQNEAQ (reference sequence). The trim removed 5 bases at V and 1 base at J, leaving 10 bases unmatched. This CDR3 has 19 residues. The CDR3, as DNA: TGTGCCAGCAGCACCAAGGGACTAGCGGGAGGATATGGCACAGATACGCAGTATTTT. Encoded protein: CASSTKGLAGGYGTDTQYF.

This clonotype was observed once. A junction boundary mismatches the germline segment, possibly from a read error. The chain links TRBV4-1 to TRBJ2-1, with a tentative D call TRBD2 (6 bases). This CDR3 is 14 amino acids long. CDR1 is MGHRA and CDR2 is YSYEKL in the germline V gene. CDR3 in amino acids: CATSGQFSYNEQFF. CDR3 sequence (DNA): TGCGCCACCAGCGGGCAGTTTTCCTACAATGAGCAGTTCTTC.

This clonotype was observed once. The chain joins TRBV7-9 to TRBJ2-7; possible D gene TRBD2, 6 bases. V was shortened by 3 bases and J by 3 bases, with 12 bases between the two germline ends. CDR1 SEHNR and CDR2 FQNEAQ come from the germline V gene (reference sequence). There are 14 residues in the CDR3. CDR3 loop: CASSLLDYNYEQYF. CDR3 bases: TGTGCCAGCAGCTTGCTGGACTATAACTACGAGCAGTACTTC.

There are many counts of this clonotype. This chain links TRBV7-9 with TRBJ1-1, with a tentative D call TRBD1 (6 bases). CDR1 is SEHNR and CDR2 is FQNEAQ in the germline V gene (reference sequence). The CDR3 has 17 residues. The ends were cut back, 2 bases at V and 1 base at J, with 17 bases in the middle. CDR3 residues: CASSLQLAGATNTEAFF. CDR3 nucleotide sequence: TGTGCCAGCAGCTTACAACTCGCAGGGGCCACGAACACTGAAGCTTTCTTT.

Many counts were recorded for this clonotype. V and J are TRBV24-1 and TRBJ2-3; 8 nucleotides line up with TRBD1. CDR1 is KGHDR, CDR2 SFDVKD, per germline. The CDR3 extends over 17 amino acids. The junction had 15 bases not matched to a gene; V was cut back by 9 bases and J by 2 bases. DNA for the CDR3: TGTGCCACCTCGGGGGACAGGAGCAGCTACATCACAGATACGCAGTATTTT. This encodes CATSGDRSSYITDTQYF.

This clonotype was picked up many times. The CDR3 spells CASSLDYALGGRLFF. The CDR3 DNA reads as TGTGCCAGCAGTTTAGACTATGCGTTGGGTGGGCGCCTGTTCTTC. V gene TRBV12-3 or TRBV12-4 combines with J gene TRBJ2-1; D gene ambiguous. V was trimmed by 1 base and J by 15 bases, leaving 22 bases between them. The CDR3 spans 15 residues.

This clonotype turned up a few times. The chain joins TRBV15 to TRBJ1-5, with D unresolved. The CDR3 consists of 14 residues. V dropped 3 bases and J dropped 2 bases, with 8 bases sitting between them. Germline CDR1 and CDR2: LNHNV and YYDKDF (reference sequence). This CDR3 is CATSSWGGNQPQHF. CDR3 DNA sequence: TGTGCCACCAGCAGTTGGGGAGGCAATCAGCCCCAGCATTTT.

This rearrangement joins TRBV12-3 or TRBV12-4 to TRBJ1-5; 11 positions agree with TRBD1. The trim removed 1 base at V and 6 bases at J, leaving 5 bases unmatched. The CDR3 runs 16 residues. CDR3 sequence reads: CASSLEDRGPSQPQHF. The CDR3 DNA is TGTGCCAGCAGTTTAGAGGACAGGGGGCCGAGTCAGCCCCAGCATTTT.

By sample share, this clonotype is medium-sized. The CDR3 coding sequence is TGCAGTGTCTTACTCTCCTACGAGCAGTACTTC. This encodes CSVLLSYEQYF. V gene TRBV20-1 combines with J gene TRBJ2-7, with D unresolved. The V gene's germline CDR1 is DFQATT and CDR2 SNEGSKA (reference sequence). CDR3 length: 11 amino acids. V was cut by 7 bases and J by 0 bases, with 7 bases left in between.

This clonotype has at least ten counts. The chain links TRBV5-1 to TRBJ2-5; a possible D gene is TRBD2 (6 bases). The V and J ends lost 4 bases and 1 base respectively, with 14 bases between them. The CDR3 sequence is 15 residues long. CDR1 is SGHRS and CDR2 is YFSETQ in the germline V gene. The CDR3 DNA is TGCGCCAGCAGCCAAGACGGGGGTACCCAAGAGACCCAGTACTTC. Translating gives CASSQDGGTQETQYF.

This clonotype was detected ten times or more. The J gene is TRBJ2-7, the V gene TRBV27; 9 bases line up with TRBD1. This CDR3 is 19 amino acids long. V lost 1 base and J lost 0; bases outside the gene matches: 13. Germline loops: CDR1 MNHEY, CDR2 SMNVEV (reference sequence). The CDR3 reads CASSLLGQGGGASSYEQYF. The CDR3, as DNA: TGTGCCAGCAGTTTATTGGGACAGGGTGGGGGGGCCTCCTCCTACGAGCAGTACTTC.

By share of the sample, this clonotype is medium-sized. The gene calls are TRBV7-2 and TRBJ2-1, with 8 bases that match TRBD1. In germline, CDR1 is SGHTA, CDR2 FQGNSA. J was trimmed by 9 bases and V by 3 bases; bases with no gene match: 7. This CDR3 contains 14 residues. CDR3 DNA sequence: TGTGCCAGCAGCTTTGACAGGGGATATGGTGAGCAGTTCTTC. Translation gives CASSFDRGYGEQFF.

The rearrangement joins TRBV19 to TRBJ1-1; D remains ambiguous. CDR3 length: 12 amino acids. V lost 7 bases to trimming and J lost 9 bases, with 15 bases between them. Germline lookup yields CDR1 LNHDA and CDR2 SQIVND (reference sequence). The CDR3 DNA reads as TGTGCCAGTACTGGAACACCGGTTAAAGCTTTCTTT. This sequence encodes CASTGTPVKAFF.

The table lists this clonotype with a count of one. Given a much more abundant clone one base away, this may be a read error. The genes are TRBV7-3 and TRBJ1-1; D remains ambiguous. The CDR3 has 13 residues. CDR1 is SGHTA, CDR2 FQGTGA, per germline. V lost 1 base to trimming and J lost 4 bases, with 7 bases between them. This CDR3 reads CASSLNVSTEAFF. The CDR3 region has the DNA TGTGCCAGCAGCTTAAATGTGAGCACTGAAGCTTTCTTT.

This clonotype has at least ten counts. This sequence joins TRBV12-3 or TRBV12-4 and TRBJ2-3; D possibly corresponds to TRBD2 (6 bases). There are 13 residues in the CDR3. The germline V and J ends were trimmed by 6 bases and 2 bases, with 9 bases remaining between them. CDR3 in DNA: TGTGCCAGCAGGACTAGTTTCACAGATACGCAGTATTTT. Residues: CASRTSFTDTQYF.

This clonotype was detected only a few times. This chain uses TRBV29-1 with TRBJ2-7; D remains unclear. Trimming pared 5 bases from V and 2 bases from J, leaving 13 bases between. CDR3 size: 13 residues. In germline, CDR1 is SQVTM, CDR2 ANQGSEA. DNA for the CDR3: TGCAGCGTTATCCGGGCCTCCACCTACGAGCAGTACTTC. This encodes CSVIRASTYEQYF.

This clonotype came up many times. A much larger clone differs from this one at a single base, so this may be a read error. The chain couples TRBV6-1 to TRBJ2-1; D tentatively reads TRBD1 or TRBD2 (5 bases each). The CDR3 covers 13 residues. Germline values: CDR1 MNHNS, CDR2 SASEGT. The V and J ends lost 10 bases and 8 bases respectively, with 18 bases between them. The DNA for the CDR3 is TGTGCCACGGGACGGGGAGAATATCATGAGCAGTTCTTC. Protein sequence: CATGRGEYHEQFF.

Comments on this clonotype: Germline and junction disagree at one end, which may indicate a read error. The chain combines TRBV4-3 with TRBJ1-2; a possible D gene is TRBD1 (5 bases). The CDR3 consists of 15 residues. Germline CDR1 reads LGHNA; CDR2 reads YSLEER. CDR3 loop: CANSDAGQGFGGYTF. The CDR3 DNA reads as TGCGCCAACAGCGACGCCGGGCAGGGCTTCGGTGGCTACACCTTC.